The T cell receptor (beta chain) described here comes from a study of blood T cell repertoires in COVID-19. Study-wide background: The United States, Italy and Spain were the sources of the acute and convalescent COVID-19 samples. Sources were T cells, B-cell-depleted T cells, or PBMCs; the material itself was cDNA or gDNA.

V lost 6 bases to trimming and J lost 3 bases; unmatched junction nucleotides: 9. The length of the CDR3 is 16 residues. Per the germline V gene, CDR1 is SGHNT and CDR2 is YYREEE (reference sequence). Original analysis: How many nucleated cells were present was estimated from reference gene primer amplification. Sequencing used immunoSEQ multiplex PCR; TCRdb keeps in-frame clones, though not all of them. V and J calls and clone size are given by that table; D and trimming were obtained from the DNA. The repertoire holds about 190,000 clones, around nine tenths seen once, with about 6.7% in the top ten.

The chain couples TRBV5-4 to TRBJ2-3; 11 positions agree with TRBD2. Sequenced material: peripheral blood. The source of this sequence is a middle-aged man with acute or convalescent COVID-19. The CDR3 here is CASTPTSGEITDTQYF. CDR3 nucleotides: TGTGCCAGCACCCCGACTAGCGGGGAAATAACAGATACGCAGTATTTT.